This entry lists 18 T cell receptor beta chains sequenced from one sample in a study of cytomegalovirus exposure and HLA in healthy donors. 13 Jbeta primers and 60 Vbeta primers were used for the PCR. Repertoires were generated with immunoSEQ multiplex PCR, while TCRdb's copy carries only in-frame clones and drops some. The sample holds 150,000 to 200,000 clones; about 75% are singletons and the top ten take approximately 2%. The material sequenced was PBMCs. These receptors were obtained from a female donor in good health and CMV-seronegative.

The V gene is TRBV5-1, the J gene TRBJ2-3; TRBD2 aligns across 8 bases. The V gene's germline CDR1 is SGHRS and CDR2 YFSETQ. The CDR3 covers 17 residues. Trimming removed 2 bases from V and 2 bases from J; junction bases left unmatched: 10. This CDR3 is CASSFSGGGGATDTQYF. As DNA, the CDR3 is TGCGCCAGCAGCTTCAGCGGGGGTGGGGGGGCCACAGATACGCAGTATTTT.

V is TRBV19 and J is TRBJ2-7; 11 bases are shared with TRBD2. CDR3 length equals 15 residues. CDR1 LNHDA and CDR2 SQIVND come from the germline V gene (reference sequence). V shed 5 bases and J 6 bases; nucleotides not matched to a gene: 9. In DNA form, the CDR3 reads TGTGCCAGTAGTTCTATAGCGGGAGGGAGTGGCGAGCAGTACTTC. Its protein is CASSSIAGGSGEQYF.

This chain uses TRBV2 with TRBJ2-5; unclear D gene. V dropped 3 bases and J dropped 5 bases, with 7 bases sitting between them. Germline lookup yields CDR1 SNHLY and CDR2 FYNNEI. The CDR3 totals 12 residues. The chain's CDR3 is CASSEGDETQYF. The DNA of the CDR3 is TGTGCCAGCAGTGAGGGCGATGAGACCCAGTACTTC. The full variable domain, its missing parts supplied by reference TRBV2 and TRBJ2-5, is EPEVTQTPSHQVTQMGQEVILRCVPISNHLYFYWYRQILGQKVEFLVSFYNNEISEKSEIFDDQFSVERPDGSNFTLKIRSTKLEDSAMYFCASSEGDETQYFGPGTRLLVL.

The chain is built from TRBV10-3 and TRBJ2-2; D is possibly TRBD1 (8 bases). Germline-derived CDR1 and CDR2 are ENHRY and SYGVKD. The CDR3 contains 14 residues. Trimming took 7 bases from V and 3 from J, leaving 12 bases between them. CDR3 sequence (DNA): TGTGCCATCAAAGCGGGACAGGACACCGGGGAGCTGTTTTTT. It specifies CAIKAGQDTGELFF.

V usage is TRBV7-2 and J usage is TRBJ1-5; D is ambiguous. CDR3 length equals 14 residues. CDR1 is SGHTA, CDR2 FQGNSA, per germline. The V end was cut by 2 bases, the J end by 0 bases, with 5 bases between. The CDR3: CASSLLGSNQPQHF. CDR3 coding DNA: TGTGCCAGCAGCTTACTAGGTAGCAATCAGCCCCAGCATTTT. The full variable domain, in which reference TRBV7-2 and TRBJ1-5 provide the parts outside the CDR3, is GAGVSQSPSNKVTEKGKDVELRCDPISGHTALYWYRQSLGQGLEFLIYFQGNSAPDKSGLPSDRFSAERTGGSVSTLTIQRTQQEDSAVYLCASSLLGSNQPQHFGDGTRLSIL.

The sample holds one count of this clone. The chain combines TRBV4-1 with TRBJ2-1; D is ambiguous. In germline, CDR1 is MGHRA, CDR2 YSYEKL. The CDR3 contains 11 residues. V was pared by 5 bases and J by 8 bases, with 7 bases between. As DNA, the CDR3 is TGCGCCAGCAGCAATAGAGATGAGCAGTTCTTC. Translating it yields CASSNRDEQFF.

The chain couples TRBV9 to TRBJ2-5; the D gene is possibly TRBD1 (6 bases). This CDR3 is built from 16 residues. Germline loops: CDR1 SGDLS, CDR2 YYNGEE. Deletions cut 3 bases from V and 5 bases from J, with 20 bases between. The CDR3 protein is CASSARGQPWVETQYF. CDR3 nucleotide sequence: TGTGCCAGCAGCGCACGCGGACAGCCTTGGGTGGAGACCCAGTACTTC.

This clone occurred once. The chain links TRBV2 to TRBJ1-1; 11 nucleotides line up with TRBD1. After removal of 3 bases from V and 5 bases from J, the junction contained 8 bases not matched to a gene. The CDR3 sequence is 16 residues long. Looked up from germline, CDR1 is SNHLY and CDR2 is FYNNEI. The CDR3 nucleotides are TGTGCCAGCAGTGATAGGGCGGGACAGGGGGGAACTGAAGCTTTCTTT. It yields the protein CASSDRAGQGGTEAFF.

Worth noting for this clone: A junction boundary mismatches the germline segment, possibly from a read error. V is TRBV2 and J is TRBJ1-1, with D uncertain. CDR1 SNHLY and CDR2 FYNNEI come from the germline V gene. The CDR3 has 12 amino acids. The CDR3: CASGGINIEAFF. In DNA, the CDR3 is TGTGCCAGCGGAGGAATCAACATTGAAGCTTTCTTT.

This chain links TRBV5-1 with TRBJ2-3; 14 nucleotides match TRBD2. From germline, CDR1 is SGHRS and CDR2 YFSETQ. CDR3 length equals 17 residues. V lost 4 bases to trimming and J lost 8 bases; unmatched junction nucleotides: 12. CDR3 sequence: CASSLGTSGGRSPTQYF. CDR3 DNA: TGCGCCAGCAGCCTCGGGACTAGCGGGGGCCGATCCCCTACGCAGTATTTT.

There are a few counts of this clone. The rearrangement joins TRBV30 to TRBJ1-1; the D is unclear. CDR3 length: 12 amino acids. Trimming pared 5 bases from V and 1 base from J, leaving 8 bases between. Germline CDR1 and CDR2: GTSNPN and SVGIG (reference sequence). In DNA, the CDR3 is TGTGCCTGGGGTACCAGGAACACTGAAGCTTTCTTT. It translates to CAWGTRNTEAFF.

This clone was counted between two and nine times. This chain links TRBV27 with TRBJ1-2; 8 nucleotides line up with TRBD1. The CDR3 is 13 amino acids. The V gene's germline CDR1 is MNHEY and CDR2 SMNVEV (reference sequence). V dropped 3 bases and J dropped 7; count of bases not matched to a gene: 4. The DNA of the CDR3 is TGTGCCAGCAGTTTCCAGGGGGCGAGTGGCTACACCTTC. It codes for CASSFQGASGYTF.

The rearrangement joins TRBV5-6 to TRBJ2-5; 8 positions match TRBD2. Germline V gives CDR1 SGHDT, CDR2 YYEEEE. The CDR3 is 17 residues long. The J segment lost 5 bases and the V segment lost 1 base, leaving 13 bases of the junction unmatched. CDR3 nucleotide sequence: TGTGCCAGCAGCTTGATTTTCTCGGGGGGGGCCGGCGAGACCCAGTACTTC. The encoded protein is CASSLIFSGGAGETQYF.

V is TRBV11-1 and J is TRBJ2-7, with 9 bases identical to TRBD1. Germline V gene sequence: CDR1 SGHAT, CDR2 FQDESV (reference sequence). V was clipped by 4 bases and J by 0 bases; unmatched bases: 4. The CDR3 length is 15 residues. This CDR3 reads CASSSGTGTSYEQYF. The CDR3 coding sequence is TGTGCCAGCAGCTCCGGGACAGGGACCTCCTACGAGCAGTACTTC.

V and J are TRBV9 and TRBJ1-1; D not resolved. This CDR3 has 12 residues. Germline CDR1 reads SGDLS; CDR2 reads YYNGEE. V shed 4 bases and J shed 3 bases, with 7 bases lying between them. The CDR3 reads CASSIEDTEAFF. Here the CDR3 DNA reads TGTGCCAGCAGCATTGAGGACACTGAAGCTTTCTTT.

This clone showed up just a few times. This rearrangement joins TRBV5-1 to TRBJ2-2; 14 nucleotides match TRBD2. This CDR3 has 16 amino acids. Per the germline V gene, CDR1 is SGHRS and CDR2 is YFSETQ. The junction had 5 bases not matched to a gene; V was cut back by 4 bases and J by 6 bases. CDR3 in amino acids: CASSPRLAGGPGELFF. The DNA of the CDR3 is TGCGCCAGCAGCCCTAGACTAGCGGGGGGGCCCGGGGAGCTGTTTTTT.

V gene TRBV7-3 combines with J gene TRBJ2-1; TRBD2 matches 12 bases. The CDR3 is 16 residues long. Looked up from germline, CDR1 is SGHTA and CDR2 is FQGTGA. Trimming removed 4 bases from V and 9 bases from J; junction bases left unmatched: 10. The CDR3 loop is CASSSLAGGPRAEQFF. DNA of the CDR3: TGTGCCAGCAGCTCGCTAGCGGGAGGGCCTCGCGCTGAGCAGTTCTTC. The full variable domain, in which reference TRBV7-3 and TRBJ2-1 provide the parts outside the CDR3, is GAGVSQTPSNKVTEKGKYVELRCDPISGHTALYWYRQSLGQGPEFLIYFQGTGAADDSGLPNDRFFAVRPEGSVSTLKIQRTERGDSAVYLCASSSLAGGPRAEQFFGPGTRLTVL.

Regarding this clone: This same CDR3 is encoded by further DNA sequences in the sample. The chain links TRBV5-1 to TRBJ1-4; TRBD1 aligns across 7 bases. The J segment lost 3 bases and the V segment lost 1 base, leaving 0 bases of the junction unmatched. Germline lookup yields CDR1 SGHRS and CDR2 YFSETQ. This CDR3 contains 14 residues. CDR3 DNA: TGCGCCAGCAGCTTGACAGGGGCTAATGAAAAACTGTTTTTT. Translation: CASSLTGANEKLFF.